The text below deals with one T cell receptor (beta chain). No antigen is known for it. Via MiXCR, TCRdb re-called the 5' RACE reads, giving one row per CDR3 protein. In the table there are around 300,000 distinct CDR3 sequences, 7.5% to 9.5% of which are singletons. This specimen comes from a study of T-cell memory formation after mild COVID-19. Study overall: Clustering of TCRs was largely donor specific.

General study points: Researchers found some responding clones in pre-infection memory, a sign that cross-reactive memory joined. Proof of SARS-CoV-2 specificity was absent for the second-wave clones that crested on day 37.

Germline V CDR1 and CDR2: KGHSH, LQKENI. V dropped 2 bases and J dropped 1 base, with 5 bases sitting between them. The CDR3 loop spans 13 amino acids. The chain links TRBV18 to TRBJ1-2; D gene uncertain. The origin of this receptor is a man in his late teens or twenties who had mild COVID-19 (a few samples of this study predate the infection). Cell type and time point are not known. Sequencing was carried out using PBMCs or a T cell subset sorted from them (not recorded which). The CDR3 DNA reads as TGTGCCAGCTCACCAGAGGGTAACTATGGCTACACCTTC. Translating gives CASSPEGNYGYTF.